This TCR beta chain stems from a study of OX40 agonist ivuxolimab in advanced cancers. Study details: Those enrolled were 70% to 85% male, with a mean age of approximately 60 years and ages from 23 to 79.

Assay: immunoSEQ multiplex PCR; the TCRdb copy retains only in-frame clones and omits some. The sample has about 53,000 clones; approximately 88% are singletons. CDR1 and CDR2 from the germline V gene are SGHTA and FQGNSA. The ends were cut back, 5 bases at V and 4 bases at J, with 18 bases in the middle. The CDR3 runs to 16 residues. Source: CD4+ or CD8+ T cells sorted from blood, taken in a trial of the OX40 agonist ivuxolimab. This chain connects TRBV7-2 to TRBJ2-1, with TRBD2 as a possible D gene (6 bases). This TCR derives from an adult with an advanced solid tumor such as melanoma, head and neck, liver or kidney cancer. CDR3 in DNA: TGTGCCAGCAGCCAAGAAGGGGCTAGCGATTACAATGAGCAGTTCTTC. It yields the protein CASSQEGASDYNEQFF.